The next 20 T cell receptor beta chains were all read from a single sample in a study of CD8 T cells in ankylosing spondylitis (dated by TCRdb to the late 2010s). Library method: 5' RACE. The data were produced on an Illumina HiSeq 2500. The public sequencing data were trimmed at Q25 with fastp and processed into clonotypes with MiXCR by TCRdb, which kept only in-frame beta chains. When rows share a CDR3 protein, they turn into one entry using the most common DNA and genes. This sample comprises 250,000 to 300,000 distinct CDR3 sequences, roughly 20% of them detected only once. The leading ten clones occupy roughly 7.4% of the sample. The sample comprised blood, either unsorted or a sorted T cell fraction (not recorded which). The receptors were sampled from a male donor with ankylosing spondylitis or in good health (not recorded which).

J is TRBJ2-1 and V is TRBV5-1, with D possibly being TRBD2 (6 bases). Trimming removed 0 bases at V and 4 bases at J, with 11 bases between. The CDR3 runs 15 residues. The germline V gene encodes CDR1 SGHRS and CDR2 YFSETQ. This CDR3 is CASSLDSSAYNEQFF. As DNA, the CDR3 is TGCGCCAGCAGCTTGGATTCTAGCGCGTACAATGAGCAGTTCTTC.

V gene TRBV6-1 combines with J gene TRBJ2-3; D possibly matches TRBD1 or TRBD2 (5 bases each). V lost 6 bases and J 5 bases, leaving 27 bases between the germline ends. CDR3 length: 18 amino acids. Germline V gene data show CDR1 as MNHNS and CDR2 as SASEGT. CDR3 loop: CASSQTLTGTVSGDTQYF. In DNA form, the CDR3 reads TGTGCCAGCAGCCAAACTTTGACCGGGACCGTGTCGGGAGATACGCAGTATTTT.

This clonotype was counted between two and nine times. The rearrangement joins TRBV20-1 to TRBJ2-7; the match to TRBD2 covers 7 bases. The V gene's germline CDR1 is DFQATT and CDR2 SNEGSKA (reference sequence). V shed 2 bases, J shed 2 bases, and the junction held 6 bases outside the gene matches. The CDR3 sequence is 14 residues long. The DNA of the CDR3 is TGCAGTGCTAGAAGCGGGATCCCCCCCTACGAGCAGTACGTC. Encoded protein: CSARSGIPPYEQYV.

This CDR3 is CASSQLASGPPSTDTQYF. The CDR3 coding sequence is TGTGCCAGCAGCCAGCTCGCGAGCGGGCCCCCCAGCACAGATACGCAGTATTTT. The chain is built from TRBV4-2 and TRBJ2-3; possible D gene TRBD2, 6 bases. Germline CDR1 LGHNA, CDR2 YNFKEQ. Trimming pared 3 bases from V and 0 bases from J, leaving 19 bases between. The CDR3 runs to 18 residues.

This clonotype was counted a few times. The J gene is TRBJ2-3, the V gene TRBV18, with D maybe TRBD1 (6 bases). The V end lost 1 base, the J end lost 0 bases, and 11 bases lay between the germline ends. CDR3 length: 16 amino acids. CDR1 KGHSH and CDR2 LQKENI come from the germline V gene. The DNA of the CDR3 is TGTGCCAGCTCACCACAACAGGGAAGGAGCACAGATACGCAGTATTTT. Encoded protein: CASSPQQGRSTDTQYF. The variable domain in full, completed from reference TRBV18 and TRBJ2-3, reads NAGVMQNPRHLVRRRGQEARLRCSPMKGHSHVYWYRQLPEEGLKFMVYLQKENIIDESGMPKERFSAEFPKEGPSILRIQQVVRGDSAAYFCASSPQQGRSTDTQYFGPGTRLTVL.

The gene calls are TRBV9 and TRBJ2-2, with D maybe TRBD1 (6 bases). Germline values: CDR1 SGDLS, CDR2 YYNGEE. The CDR3 has 14 amino acids. Trimming shortened V by 0 bases and J by 7 bases, and 10 bases separated the two germline ends. The CDR3 DNA reads TGTGCCAGCAGCGTAGACAGGGAGTTCGGGGAGCTGTTTTTT. Amino acid sequence: CASSVDREFGELFF.

This clonotype has just a few counts. This rearrangement joins TRBV9 to TRBJ1-2, with a weak D call TRBD1 (5 bases). The CDR3 is made up of 16 amino acids. Germline CDR1 reads SGDLS; CDR2 reads YYNGEE. With 0 bases removed from V and 4 bases from J, the gap between germline ends came to 16 bases. CDR3 in amino acids: CASSVGHSLGGYGYTF. The DNA for the CDR3 is TGTGCCAGCAGCGTAGGTCACAGTCTCGGGGGCTATGGCTACACCTTC.

The V and J genes are TRBV13 and TRBJ2-4; D not resolved. Germline CDR1 PRHDT, CDR2 FYEKMQ (reference sequence). Between the trimmed V and J ends, which lost 5 bases and 6 bases, there was a span of 17 bases. The length of the CDR3 is 15 residues. The CDR3 DNA reads as TGTGCCAGCAGCCAAAGTCGGATTAGTAGAAACATTCAGTACTTC. This encodes CASSQSRISRNIQYF.

This clonotype was picked up a small number of times. V gene TRBV15 combines with J gene TRBJ1-2; TRBD1 is a possible D gene (5 bases). V was shortened by 0 bases and J by 4 bases, with 12 bases between the two germline ends. Germline CDR1 reads LNHNV; CDR2 reads YYDKDF (reference sequence). This CDR3 has 15 residues. CDR3 in DNA: TGTGCCACCAGCAGAGATATCCAGGGTGCCTATGGCTACACCTTC. Translating it yields CATSRDIQGAYGYTF.

This clonotype was found a few times. The chain combines TRBV21-1 with TRBJ2-3. TRBV21-1 is annotated as a pseudogene. CDR3 length: 16 residues. CDR3 residues: CASSKVPARGTDTQYF. Written as DNA, the CDR3 is TGTGCCAGCAGCAAAGTGCCAGCTCGTGGCACAGATACGCAGTATTTT.

The chain employs TRBV5-1 and TRBJ2-2; D is undetermined. Looked up from germline, CDR1 is SGHRS and CDR2 is YFSETQ. The CDR3 has 14 residues. The ends were cut back, 4 bases at V and 1 base at J, with 8 bases in the middle. CDR3 coding DNA: TGCGCCAGCAGCGTTAGCCAGAACACCGGGGAGCTGTTTTTT. Protein: CASSVSQNTGELFF.

The CDR3 region has the DNA TGTGCCAGCAGTTTAGGCGGGACAGATCAAATCATTCAGTACTTC. It is translated as CASSLGGTDQIIQYF. This chain links TRBV12-3 or TRBV12-4 with TRBJ2-4; TRBD1 might be the D (7 bases). The V end was cut by 1 base, the J end by 9 bases, with 16 bases between. The CDR3 has 15 amino acids.

This clonotype was counted many times. The gene calls are TRBV28 and TRBJ2-7; weak D call: TRBD1 (5 bases). Germline V gene lookup returns CDR1 MDHEN and CDR2 SYDVKM. This CDR3 is 13 amino acids long. The V and J ends lost 5 bases and 7 bases respectively, with 15 bases between them. The CDR3 nucleotides read TGTGCCAGCAGTCCCAGGACAAGGTGGGAGCAGTACGTC. Its translation is CASSPRTRWEQYV.

This clonotype was seen ten or more times. The V and J genes are TRBV20-1 and TRBJ2-5; 8 nucleotides line up with TRBD1. The CDR3 is made up of 13 amino acids. V lost 2 bases, J lost 4 bases, and 3 bases stayed unmatched. Germline loops: CDR1 DFQATT, CDR2 SNEGSKA (reference sequence). DNA of the CDR3: TGCAGTGCTAGATCGACAGGGGCAGAGACCCAGTACTTC. Translated, it gives CSARSTGAETQYF.

CDR3 loop: CASSRDGGELFF. CDR3 bases: TGCGCCAGCAGCCGGGATGGCGGGGAGCTGTTTTTT. This chain joins TRBV5-1 and TRBJ2-2; D possibly corresponds to TRBD2 (5 bases). CDR3 length: 12 amino acids. Germline V gene data show CDR1 as SGHRS and CDR2 as YFSETQ. Trimming removed 4 bases from V and 7 bases from J, with 8 bases in between.

This clonotype was picked up many times. V and J are TRBV10-3 and TRBJ1-1, with unresolved D. This CDR3 comprises 13 residues. Germline values: CDR1 ENHRY, CDR2 SYGVKD. V was pared by 10 bases and J by 1 base, with 13 bases between. The CDR3 region has the DNA TGTGCCACCACGGTAGTGAAGAACACTGAAGCTTTCTTT. Translating gives CATTVVKNTEAFF.

This clonotype was picked up a small number of times. J is TRBJ2-3 and V is TRBV12-3 or TRBV12-4, with D unresolved. The V end lost 8 bases, the J end lost 6 bases, and 12 bases lay between the germline ends. The CDR3 spans 12 residues. The CDR3 sequence is CASASLRDTQYF. For the CDR3, the DNA is TGTGCCAGCGCGTCCCTCCGGGATACGCAGTATTTT.

Only a few counts were recorded for this clonotype. The chain employs TRBV5-6 and TRBJ2-3; D gene ambiguous. V was shortened by 1 base and J by 3 bases, with 6 bases between the two germline ends. The CDR3 contains 13 residues. Germline assignment: CDR1 SGHDT and CDR2 YYEEEE. CDR3 amino acids: CASSLYGTDTQYF. The CDR3 DNA follows: TGTGCCAGCAGCTTGTACGGAACAGATACGCAGTATTTT. The whole variable domain, filled in from reference TRBV5-6 and TRBJ2-3, reads DAGVTQSPTHLIKTRGQQVTLRCSPKSGHDTVSWYQQALGQGPQFIFQYYEEEERQRGNFPDRFSGHQFPNYSSELNVNALLLGDSALYLCASSLYGTDTQYFGPGTRLTVL.

The chain carries TRBV7-9 and TRBJ2-1; perhaps TRBD2 as D (6 bases). The germline CDR1 and CDR2 sequences are SEHNR and FQNEAQ (reference sequence). The CDR3 extends over 16 amino acids. V shed 5 bases and J shed 2 bases, with 16 bases lying between them. The CDR3 bases are TGTGCCAGCAGCCTAGGAGAGGGACTCGCCTACAATGAGCAGTTCTTC. Its translation is CASSLGEGLAYNEQFF.

This clonotype was picked up many times. The J gene is TRBJ1-1, the V gene TRBV12-3 or TRBV12-4, with a tentative D call TRBD1 (6 bases). The CDR3 contains 14 residues. The V end lost 8 bases, the J end lost 4 bases, and 17 bases lay between the germline ends. The chain's CDR3 is CASALTGGSTEAFF. The DNA for the CDR3 is TGTGCCAGCGCCCTGACAGGCGGGAGCACTGAAGCTTTCTTT.